This TCR beta chain was sequenced in a study of early T cells in non-severe SARS-CoV-2 infection. Overall study context: The study sequenced bulk RNA from unsorted whole blood, with chains unpaired.

The CDR3 is made up of 17 amino acids. V lost 2 bases and J 1 base, leaving 16 bases between the germline ends. Germline V gene lookup returns CDR1 MNHEY and CDR2 SMNVEV (reference sequence). Unique molecular identifiers were affixed to single, distinct cDNA molecules. One entry per CDR3 protein results from TCRdb running MiXCR on the 5' RACE reads. The sample includes just over 60,000 distinct CDR3 sequences, around 9.9% of them seen just once. This clonotype was seen at least ten times. The receptor was derived from an adult who was a healthcare worker with PCR-confirmed SARS-CoV-2 infection or an uninfected control (not recorded which). Source material: whole blood. The gene calls are TRBV27 and TRBJ2-3, with D perhaps TRBD1 (6 bases). The CDR3 region is CASSLRTRGGGTDTQYF. For the CDR3, the DNA is TGTGCCAGCAGTTTACGGACACGAGGGGGTGGCACAGATACGCAGTATTTT.